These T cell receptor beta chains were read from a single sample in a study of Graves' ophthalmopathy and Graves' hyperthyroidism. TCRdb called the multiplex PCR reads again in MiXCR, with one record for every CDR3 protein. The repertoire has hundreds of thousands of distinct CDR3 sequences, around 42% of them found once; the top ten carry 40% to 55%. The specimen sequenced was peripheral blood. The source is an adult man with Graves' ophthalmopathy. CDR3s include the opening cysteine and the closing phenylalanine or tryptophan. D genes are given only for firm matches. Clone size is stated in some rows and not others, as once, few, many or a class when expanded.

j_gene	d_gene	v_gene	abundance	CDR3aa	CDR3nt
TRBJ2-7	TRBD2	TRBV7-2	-	CASSLKAGGPHEQYF	TGTGCCAGCAGCTTAAAAGCGGGGGGGCCCCACGAGCAGTACTTC
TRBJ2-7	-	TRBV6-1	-	CASRRLRSYEQYF	TGTGCCAGCAGAAGACTGCGGAGCTACGAGCAGTACTTC
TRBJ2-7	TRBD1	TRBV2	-	CASSPPLTGGSYEQYF	TGTGCCAGCAGCCCTCCTTTAACAGGGGGCTCCTACGAGCAGTACTTC
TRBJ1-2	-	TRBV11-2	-	CAGSRGLAGYGYTF	TGTGCCGGCAGCCGGGGGTTGGCAGGCTATGGCTACACCTTC
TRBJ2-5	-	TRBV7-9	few	CASSFLTPGATQYF	TGTGCCAGCAGCTTCCTTACTCCTGGGGCTACCCAGTACTTC
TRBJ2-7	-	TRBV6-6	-	CASSYSKGLEREQYF	TGTGCCAGCAGTTACTCGAAGGGGCTGGAGCGAGAGCAGTACTTC
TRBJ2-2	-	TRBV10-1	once	CASSPPSNTGELFF	TGCGCCAGCAGCCCACCTTCGAACACCGGGGAGCTGTTTTTT
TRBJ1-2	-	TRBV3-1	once	CASSPWDRSYGYTF	TGTGCCAGCAGCCCCTGGGACCGCTCATATGGCTACACCTTC
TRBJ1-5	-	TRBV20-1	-	CSASREAQGQPQHF	TGCAGTGCTAGTCGAGAGGCCCAAGGTCAGCCCCAGCATTTT
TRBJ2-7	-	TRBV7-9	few	CASSLSPGAAEQYF	TGTGCCAGCAGCTTAAGTCCGGGGGCGGCCGAGCAGTACTTC
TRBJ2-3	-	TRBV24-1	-	CATSDSGLRGDTQYF	TGTGCCACCAGTGATTCGGGCCTCAGGGGAGATACGCAGTATTTT
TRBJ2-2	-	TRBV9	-	CASSLIRGELFF	TGTGCCAGCAGTCTCATCAGGGGGGAGCTGTTTTTT
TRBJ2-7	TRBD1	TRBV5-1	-	CASSHTGTGLNEQYF	TGCGCCAGCAGCCACACCGGGACAGGGTTAAACGAGCAGTACTTC
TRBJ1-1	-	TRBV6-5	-	CASVRQVEAFF	TGTGCCAGCGTCCGACAGGTTGAAGCTTTCTTT
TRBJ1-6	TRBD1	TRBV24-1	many	CATSETGQAHRSYNSPLHF	TGTGCCACCAGTGAGACCGGACAGGCGCATAGGTCCTATAATTCACCCCTCCACTTT
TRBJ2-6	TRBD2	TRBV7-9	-	CASSPRGDGANVLTF	TGTGCCAGCAGCCCGCGGGGGGATGGGGCCAACGTCCTGACTTTC
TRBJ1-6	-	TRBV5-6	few	CASSLVQFNSPLHF	TGTGCCAGCAGCTTGGTGCAGTTTAATTCACCCCTCCACTTT
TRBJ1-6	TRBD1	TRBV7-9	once	CASSWTGPHYNSPLHF	TGTGCCAGCAGCTGGACAGGCCCTCACTATAATTCACCCCTCCACTTT
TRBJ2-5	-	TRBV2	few	CASSVRLSQETQYF	TGTGCCAGCAGTGTGCGACTTTCTCAAGAGACCCAGTACTTC
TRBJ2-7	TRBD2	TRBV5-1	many	CASTPGLAGPEQYF	TGCGCCAGCACCCCCGGGCTAGCGGGGCCCGAGCAGTACTTC
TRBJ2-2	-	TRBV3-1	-	CASSQDADASGELFF	TGTGCCAGCAGCCAAGATGCAGATGCGTCCGGGGAGCTGTTTTTT
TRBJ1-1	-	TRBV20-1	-	CSARQGGDTEAFF	TGCAGTGCTAGGCAGGGAGGAGACACTGAAGCTTTCTTT
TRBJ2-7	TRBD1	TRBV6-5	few	CASSPGQVSYEQYF	TGTGCCAGCAGTCCGGGACAGGTGTCCTACGAGCAGTACTTC
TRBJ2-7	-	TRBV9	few	CASSPGGTASYEQYF	TGTGCCAGCAGCCCCGGGGGGACAGCCTCCTACGAGCAGTACTTC
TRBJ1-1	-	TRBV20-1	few	CSASQGNTEAFF	TGCAGTGCTAGCCAGGGGAACACTGAAGCTTTCTTT
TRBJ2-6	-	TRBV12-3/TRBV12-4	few	CASSLAVGSGANVLTF	TGTGCCAGCAGTTTAGCGGTGGGCTCTGGGGCCAACGTCCTGACTTTC
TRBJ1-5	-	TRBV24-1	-	CATSYGNQPQHF	TGTGCCACCAGTTATGGAAATCAGCCCCAGCATTTT
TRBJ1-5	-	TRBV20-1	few	CSALDPGGPQHF	TGCAGTGCCTTGGACCCTGGTGGACCCCAGCATTTT
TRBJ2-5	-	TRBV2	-	CASSSTQETQYF	TGTGCCAGCAGCTCGACTCAAGAGACCCAGTACTTC
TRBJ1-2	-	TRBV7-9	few	CASSLNGGDGYTF	TGTGCCAGCAGCTTAAATGGAGGGGATGGCTACACCTTC